The 13 T cell receptor beta chains below all came from one sample that was sequenced in a study of CXCR3-negative and CXCR3-positive naive CD8 T cells. Findings and caveats of the study: CXCR3-positive naive cells had TRB CDR3s that were more hydrophobic than CXCR3-negative naive cells had.

Their target antigens are unknown. The authors prepared UMI-labeled TRB cDNA libraries by 5' RACE. TCRdb re-called the 5' RACE reads; every CDR3 protein appears as one record, without DNA. Recorded for this sample: 60,000 to 70,000 distinct CDR3 sequences. The specimen was naive CXCR3+ CD8+ T cells from blood. The subset denotes: CD45RO-CCR7+CD27+CD95- naive CD8+ T cells expressing CXCR3 (TNR3+). The receptors come from a human donor in good health. Some clones in this sample may be carry-over from other donors' samples.

The V gene is TRBV7-6, the J gene TRBJ1-1; with no DNA, the TCRdb D assignment of TRBD1 cannot be verified. In germline, CDR1 is SGHVS, CDR2 FNYEAQ. This CDR3 has 14 residues. CDR3 sequence reads: CASSLRDSYTEAFF. The full variable domain, its missing parts supplied by reference TRBV7-6 and TRBJ1-1, is GAGVSQSPRYKVTKRGQDVALRCDPISGHVSLYWYRQALGQGPEFLTYFNYEAQQDKSGLPNDRFSAERPEGSISTLTIQRTEQRDSAMYRCASSLRDSYTEAFFGQGTRLTVV.

V usage is TRBV23-1 and J usage is TRBJ2-5; absent DNA, TCRdb's TRBD1 call cannot be checked. TRBV23-1 is flagged as an ORF with uncertain function. There are 14 residues in the CDR3. The CDR3 spells CASSHRGLVETQYF.

V usage is TRBV29-1 and J usage is TRBJ2-5; TCRdb proposes TRBD2, but this gene call is untestable without DNA. The CDR3 loop spans 12 amino acids. CDR1 is SQVTM and CDR2 is ANQGSEA in the germline V gene. CDR3 region: CSASLEQETQYF.

V usage is TRBV7-9 and J usage is TRBJ1-5; checking the TCRdb D call of TRBD1 is not possible without DNA. The CDR3 extends over 14 amino acids. Looked up from germline, CDR1 is SEHNR and CDR2 is FQNEAQ (reference sequence). This CDR3 is CASSPGTALEPQHF. Full variable domain (remainder filled in from reference TRBV7-9 and TRBJ1-5): DTGVSQNPRHKITKRGQNVTFRCDPISEHNRLYWYRQTLGQGPEFLTYFQNEAQLEKSRLLSDRFSAERPKGSFSTLEIQRTEQGDSAMYLCASSPGTALEPQHFGDGTRLSIL.

The rearrangement links TRBV7-8 to TRBJ1-3. The CDR3 has 16 amino acids. Germline values: CDR1 SGHVS, CDR2 FQNEAQ. CDR3 sequence: CASSLYDRSSGNTIYF.

The rearrangement links TRBV7-9 to TRBJ1-5; TCRdb designates TRBD1, a call that cannot be tested without DNA. The CDR3 has 14 amino acids. The V gene's germline CDR1 is SEHNR and CDR2 FQNEAQ (reference sequence). The CDR3 loop reads CASSLGQGNQPQHF.

The CDR3 here is CASSEWGGANQPQHF. The chain recombines TRBV2 with TRBJ1-5; TCRdb returns TRBD1, unconfirmable since there is no DNA. Germline CDR1 reads SNHLY; CDR2 reads FYNNEI. The CDR3 runs to 15 residues.

The chain has TRBV29-1 and TRBJ1-5. The CDR3 sequence is 13 residues long. Germline lookup yields CDR1 SQVTM and CDR2 ANQGSEA. CDR3 amino acids: CSVTTRVGQPQHF.

V is TRBV29-1 and J is TRBJ2-7; TCRdb outputs TRBD1, but without DNA this stays unchecked. The CDR3 is 13 amino acids. Germline V gives CDR1 SQVTM, CDR2 ANQGSEA. This CDR3 is CSVHDMGLGEQYF.

V usage is TRBV14 and J usage is TRBJ2-7; TCRdb gives TRBD1 as the D gene, but with no DNA this cannot be confirmed. The length of the CDR3 is 15 residues. Germline lookup yields CDR1 SGHDN and CDR2 FVKESK. CDR3 sequence reads: CASGNGGPPSYEQYF.

J is TRBJ2-1 and V is TRBV5-4; the TCRdb D gene call, TRBD1, has no DNA to confirm it. This CDR3 region has 16 residues. Germline CDR1 SGHNT, CDR2 YYREEE (reference sequence). CDR3: CASSSTGTAIYNEQFF. The whole variable domain, filled in from reference TRBV5-4 and TRBJ2-1, reads ETGVTQSPTHLIKTRGQQVTLRCSSQSGHNTVSWYQQALGQGPQFIFQYYREEENGRGNFPPRFSGLQFPNYSSELNVNALELDDSALYLCASSSTGTAIYNEQFFGPGTRLTVL.

The V and J genes are TRBV19 and TRBJ2-1; the D call from TCRdb, TRBD2, cannot be confirmed without DNA. Germline CDR1 LNHDA, CDR2 SQIVND (reference sequence). CDR3 length: 17 residues. The CDR3 reads CASSLGTSLVVINEQFF.

The chain uses TRBV21-1 and TRBJ1-6; TCRdb gives TRBD1 as the D gene, but with no DNA this cannot be confirmed. TRBV21-1 is annotated as a pseudogene. The CDR3 is made up of 16 amino acids. The chain's CDR3 is CASSKRGRGRNSPLHF.